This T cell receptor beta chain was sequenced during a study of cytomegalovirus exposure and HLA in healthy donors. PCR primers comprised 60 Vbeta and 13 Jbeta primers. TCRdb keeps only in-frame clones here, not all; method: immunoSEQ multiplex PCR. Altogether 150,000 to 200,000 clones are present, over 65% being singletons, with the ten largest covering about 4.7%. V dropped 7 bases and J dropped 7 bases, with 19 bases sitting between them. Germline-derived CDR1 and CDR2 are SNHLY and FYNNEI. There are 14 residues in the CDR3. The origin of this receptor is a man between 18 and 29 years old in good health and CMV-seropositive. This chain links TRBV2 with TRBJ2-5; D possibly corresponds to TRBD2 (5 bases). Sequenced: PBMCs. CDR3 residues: CASKWLAGEGTQYF. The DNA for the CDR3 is TGTGCCAGCAAGTGGCTAGCAGGCGAGGGGACCCAGTACTTC. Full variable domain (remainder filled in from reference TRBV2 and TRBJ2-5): EPEVTQTPSHQVTQMGQEVILRCVPISNHLYFYWYRQILGQKVEFLVSFYNNEISEKSEIFDDQFSVERPDGSNFTLKIRSTKLEDSAMYFCASKWLAGEGTQYFGPGTRLLVL.